The 3 T cell receptor beta chains in this list originate from one sample, sequenced in a study of shared T cell receptors in the human thymus (dated by TCRdb to the early 2020s). Receptors were amplified or captured by the immunoSEQ multiplex PCR assay. TCRdb carries this immuneACCESS record with in-frame sequences only. Its versions omit some clonotypes, under half of them owing to an unresolved V gene in the studies checked, with the rest unexplained. The sample table records 630,000 or so clones; roughly 86% of these occur just once. The ten largest make up roughly 0.0086% of the sample. The data were also submitted as part of a second study, on human thymus T cells.

Sequencing was carried out using thymocytes. These receptors all come from a boy in the first two years of life with a congenital heart defect. Donor details come from another sample of the same person, matched by shared clones.

The chain joins TRBV9 to TRBJ2-2; weak D call: TRBD2 (5 bases). CDR1 SGDLS and CDR2 YYNGEE come from the germline V gene. The CDR3 has 17 amino acids. Trimming removed 6 bases at V and 4 bases at J, with 22 bases between. As DNA, the CDR3 is TGTGCCAGCACTCCCCACGGGGTCTACAGCTTCACCGGGGAGCTGTTTTTT. Its translation is CASTPHGVYSFTGELFF. Together with reference TRBV9 and TRBJ2-2, the CDR3 gives the full variable domain: DSGVTQTPKHLITATGQRVTLRCSPRSGDLSVYWYQQSLDQGLQFLIQYYNGEERAKGNILERFSAQQFPDLHSELNLSSLELGDSALYFCASTPHGVYSFTGELFFGEGSRLTVL.

This chain joins TRBV14 and TRBJ2-7, with 7 positions matching TRBD1. V was clipped by 2 bases and J by 3 bases; unmatched bases: 7. Germline CDR1 reads SGHDN; CDR2 reads FVKESK. This CDR3 region has 15 residues. The CDR3 protein is CASSQLRGRDYEQYF. In DNA, the CDR3 is TGTGCCAGCAGCCAATTGAGGGGGCGCGACTACGAGCAGTACTTC.

The chain combines TRBV30 with TRBJ1-5; D is uncertain. CDR1 and CDR2 from the germline V gene are GTSNPN and SVGIG (reference sequence). The V gene lost 4 bases and the J gene lost 3 bases, with 19 bases spanning the gap. This CDR3 is 16 amino acids long. CDR3 sequence reads: CAWTPPLGAINQPQHF. The CDR3 bases are TGTGCCTGGACTCCCCCCCTGGGAGCGATCAATCAGCCCCAGCATTTT.